This T cell receptor beta chain was captured in a study of breast tumors, draining lymph nodes, adjacent tissues. As for this clonotype: Its antigen is currently unknown.

Samples came from axillary lymph nodes draining the breast cancer. From germline, CDR1 is SNHLY and CDR2 FYNNEI. Losses at the gene ends were 6 bases for V and 4 bases for J; bases not matched to a gene: 8. This CDR3 comprises 15 residues. TCRdb analysed the multiplex PCR reads with MiXCR anew, one entry per CDR3 protein. The sample consists of about 200,000 distinct CDR3 sequences, around a third of them appearing once. Points from the study as a whole: The data were judged consistent with most tumor T cells coming from lymph node and expanding in tumor. Compared with lymph nodes, tumors were less diverse; compared with nontumor tissue, more.

The sample was axillary lymph node tissue. The chain carries TRBV2 and TRBJ1-5; the match to TRBD1 covers 8 bases. The source of this sequence is a female donor with breast cancer. Some clones in this sample may be carry-over from other donors' samples. This CDR3 is CASRATGVGNQPQHF. CDR3 in DNA: TGTGCCAGCAGGGCGACAGGGGTTGGTAATCAGCCCCAGCATTTT.